The clone carrying this TCR beta chain appeared once. The antigen is undetermined. Other DNA sequences in this specimen translate into the identical CDR3. These data come from a study of shared clonotypes between healthy human individuals. As for the study in general: CD4 naive cells filled three plates per donor, CD4 memory three, CD8 naive two and CD8 memory one. Regarding the study as a whole: Genetic and exposure-history diversity was limited by the few donors.

CDR3 length equals 12 residues. Germline V lookup: CDR1 SGHVS, CDR2 FNYEAQ. J was trimmed by 4 bases and V by 4 bases; bases with no gene match: 1. Clones were sequenced by immunoSEQ multiplex PCR, and TCRdb holds only the in-frame ones, with some missing. The data hold roughly 2.2 million clones, with roughly 93% observed a single time. The donors, healthy adults who were HIV-negative, had experienced no recent acute infections or vaccinations. CD45RA+ naive and CD45RA-negative memory subsets were separated from CD4+ cells. Sequenced input: naive CD4+ T cells from PBMCs. Subset denoted: CD45RA+ positively selected. The TCR originated in a man aged 18 to 29 in good health. Some clones in this sample may be carry-over from other donors' samples. The chain has TRBV7-6 and TRBJ2-7, with 7 bases aligning to TRBD1. For the CDR3, the DNA is TGTGCCAGCAGCTCACAGGGGTACGAGCAGTACTTC. It codes for CASSSQGYEQYF.